This entry is about one T cell receptor (beta chain). Trimming removed 0 bases from V and 8 bases from J, with 18 bases in between. The CDR3 is made up of 16 amino acids. Germline CDR1 SGHKS, CDR2 YYEKEE (reference sequence). These data originate in a study of CD8 T cells in ankylosing spondylitis. TCRdb re-analysed the 5' RACE reads in MiXCR, keeping a single row per CDR3 protein. Altogether hundreds of thousands of distinct CDR3 sequences are present, 25% to 30% being singletons, with the ten largest covering approximately 6.6%. Sequencing used blood, either unsorted or a sorted T cell fraction (not recorded which). The rearrangement uses TRBV5-5 and TRBJ2-1, with no clear D. This clonotype was sampled from a male donor with ankylosing spondylitis or in good health (not recorded which). The CDR3 DNA reads as TGTGCCAGCAGCTTGGCCTTCCCCCCGAGCGACTATGAGCAGTTCTTC. Residues: CASSLAFPPSDYEQFF.